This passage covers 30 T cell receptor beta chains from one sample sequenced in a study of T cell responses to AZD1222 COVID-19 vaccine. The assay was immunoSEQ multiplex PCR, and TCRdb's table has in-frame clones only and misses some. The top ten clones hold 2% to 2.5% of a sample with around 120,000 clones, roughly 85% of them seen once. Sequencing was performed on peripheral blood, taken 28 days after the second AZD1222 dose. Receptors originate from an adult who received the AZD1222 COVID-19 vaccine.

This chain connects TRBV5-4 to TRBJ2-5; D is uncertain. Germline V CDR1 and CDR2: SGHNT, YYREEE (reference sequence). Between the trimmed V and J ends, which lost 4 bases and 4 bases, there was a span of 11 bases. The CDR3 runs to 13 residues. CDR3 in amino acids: CASSGRASETQYF. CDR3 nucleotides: TGTGCCAGCAGCGGTCGGGCGTCAGAGACCCAGTACTTC. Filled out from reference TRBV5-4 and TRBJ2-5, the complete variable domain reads ETGVTQSPTHLIKTRGQQVTLRCSSQSGHNTVSWYQQALGQGPQFIFQYYREEENGRGNFPPRFSGLQFPNYSSELNVNALELDDSALYLCASSGRASETQYFGPGTRLLVL.

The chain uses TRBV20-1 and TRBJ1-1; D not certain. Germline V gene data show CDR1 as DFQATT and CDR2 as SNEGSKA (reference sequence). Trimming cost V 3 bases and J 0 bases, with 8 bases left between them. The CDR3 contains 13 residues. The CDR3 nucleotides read TGCAGTGCTAGTTACGGGTTGAACACTGAAGCTTTCTTT. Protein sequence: CSASYGLNTEAFF.

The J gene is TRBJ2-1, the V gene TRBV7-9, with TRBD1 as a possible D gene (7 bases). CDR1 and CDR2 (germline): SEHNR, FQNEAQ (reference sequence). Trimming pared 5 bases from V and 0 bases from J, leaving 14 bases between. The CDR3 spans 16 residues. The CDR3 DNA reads TGTGCCAGCAGCACGGGCGGGACAGTCTCCTACAATGAGCAGTTCTTC. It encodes CASSTGGTVSYNEQFF.

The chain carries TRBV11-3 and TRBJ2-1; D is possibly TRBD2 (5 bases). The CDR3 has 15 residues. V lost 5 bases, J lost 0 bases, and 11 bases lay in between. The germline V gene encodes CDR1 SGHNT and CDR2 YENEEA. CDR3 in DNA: TGTGCCAGCAGCCCCCCGGGGAGCTCCTACAATGAGCAGTTCTTC. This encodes CASSPPGSSYNEQFF. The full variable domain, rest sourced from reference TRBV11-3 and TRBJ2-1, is EAGVVQSPRYKIIEKKQPVAFWCNPISGHNTLYWYLQNLGQGPELLIRYENEEAVDDSQLPKDRFSAERLKGVDSTLKIQPAELGDSAVYLCASSPPGSSYNEQFFGPGTRLTVL.

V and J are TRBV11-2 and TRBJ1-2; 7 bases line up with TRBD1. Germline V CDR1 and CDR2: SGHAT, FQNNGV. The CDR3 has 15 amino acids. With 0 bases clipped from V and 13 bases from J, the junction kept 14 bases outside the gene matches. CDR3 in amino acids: CASSLDRLDRMATTF. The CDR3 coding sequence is TGTGCCAGCAGCTTAGATCGGTTGGACAGGATGGCTACCACCTTC.

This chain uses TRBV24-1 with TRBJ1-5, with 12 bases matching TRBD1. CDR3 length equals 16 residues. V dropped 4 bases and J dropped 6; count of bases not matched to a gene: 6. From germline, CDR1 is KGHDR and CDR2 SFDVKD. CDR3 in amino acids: CATSEGQGADFQPQHF. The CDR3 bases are TGTGCCACCAGTGAGGGACAGGGGGCTGACTTTCAGCCCCAGCATTTT.

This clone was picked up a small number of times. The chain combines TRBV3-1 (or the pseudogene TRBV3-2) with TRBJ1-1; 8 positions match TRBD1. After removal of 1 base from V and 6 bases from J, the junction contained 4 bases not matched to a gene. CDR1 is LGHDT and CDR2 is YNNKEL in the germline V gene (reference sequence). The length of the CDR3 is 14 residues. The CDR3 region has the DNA TGTGCCAGCAGCCAAGCGGACAGGGCCCCTGAAGCTTTCTTT. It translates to CASSQADRAPEAFF.

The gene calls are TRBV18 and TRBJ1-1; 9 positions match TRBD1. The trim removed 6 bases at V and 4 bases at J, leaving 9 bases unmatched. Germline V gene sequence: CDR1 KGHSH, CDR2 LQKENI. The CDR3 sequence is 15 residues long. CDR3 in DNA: TGTGCCAGCTCCCCAACCCGGGACAGGGCCACTGAAGCTTTCTTT. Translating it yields CASSPTRDRATEAFF.

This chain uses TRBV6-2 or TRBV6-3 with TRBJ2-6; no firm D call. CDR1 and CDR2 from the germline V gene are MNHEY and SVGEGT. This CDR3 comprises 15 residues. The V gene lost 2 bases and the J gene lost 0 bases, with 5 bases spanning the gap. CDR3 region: CASSYASSGANVLTF. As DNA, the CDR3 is TGTGCCAGCAGTTACGCAAGCTCTGGGGCCAACGTCCTGACTTTC.

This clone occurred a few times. The CDR3 sequence is CASSRDRVENQPQHF. Written as DNA, the CDR3 is TGTGCCAGCAGCAGGGACAGGGTTGAAAATCAGCCCCAGCATTTT. The chain uses TRBV2 and TRBJ1-5; 9 bases fit TRBD1. CDR3 length: 15 amino acids. The V segment lost 6 bases and the J segment 4 bases; nucleotides outside the gene matches: 7. CDR1 is SNHLY and CDR2 is FYNNEI in the germline V gene.

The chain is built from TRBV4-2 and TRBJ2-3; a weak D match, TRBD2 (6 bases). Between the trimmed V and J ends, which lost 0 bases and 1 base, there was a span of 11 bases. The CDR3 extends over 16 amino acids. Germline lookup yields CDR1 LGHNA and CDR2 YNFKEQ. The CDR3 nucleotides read TGTGCCAGCAGCCAAGATCAGGCTAGCGGCACAGATACGCAGTATTTT. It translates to CASSQDQASGTDTQYF.

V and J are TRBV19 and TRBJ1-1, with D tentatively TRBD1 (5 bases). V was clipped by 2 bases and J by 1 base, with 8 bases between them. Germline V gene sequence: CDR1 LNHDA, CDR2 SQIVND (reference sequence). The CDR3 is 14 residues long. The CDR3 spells CASSITGPNTEAFF. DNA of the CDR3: TGTGCCAGTAGTATAACAGGACCGAACACTGAAGCTTTCTTT. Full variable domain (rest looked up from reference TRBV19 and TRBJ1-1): DGGITQSPKYLFRKEGQNVTLSCEQNLNHDAMYWYRQDPGQGLRLIYYSQIVNDFQKGDIAEGYSVSREKKESFPLTVTSAQKNPTAFYLCASSITGPNTEAFFGQGTRLTVV.

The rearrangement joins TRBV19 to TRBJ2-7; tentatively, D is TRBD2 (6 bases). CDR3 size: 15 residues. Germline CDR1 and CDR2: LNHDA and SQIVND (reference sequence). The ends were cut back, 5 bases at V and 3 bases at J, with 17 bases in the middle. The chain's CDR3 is CASSARSGENYEQYF. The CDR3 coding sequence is TGTGCCAGTAGTGCCCGGTCGGGAGAGAACTACGAGCAGTACTTC.

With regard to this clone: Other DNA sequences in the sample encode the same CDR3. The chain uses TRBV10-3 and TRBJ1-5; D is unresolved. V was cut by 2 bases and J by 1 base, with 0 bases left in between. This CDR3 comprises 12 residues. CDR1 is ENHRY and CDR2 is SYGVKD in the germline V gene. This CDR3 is CAISESNQPQHF. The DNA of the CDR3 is TGTGCCATCAGTGAGAGCAATCAGCCCCAGCATTTT.

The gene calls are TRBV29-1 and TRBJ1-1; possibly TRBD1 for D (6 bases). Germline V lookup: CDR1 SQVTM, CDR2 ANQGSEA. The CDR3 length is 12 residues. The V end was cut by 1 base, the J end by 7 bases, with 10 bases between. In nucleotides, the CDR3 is TGCAGCGTTGAAGCCCAGACAGGTGAAGCTTTCTTT. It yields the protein CSVEAQTGEAFF.

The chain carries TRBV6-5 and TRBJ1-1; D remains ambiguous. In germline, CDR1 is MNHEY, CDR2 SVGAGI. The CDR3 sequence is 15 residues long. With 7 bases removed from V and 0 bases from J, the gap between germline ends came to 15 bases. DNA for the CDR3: TGTGCCAGCATTCTTTTGGGTACTCTGAACACTGAAGCTTTCTTT. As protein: CASILLGTLNTEAFF.

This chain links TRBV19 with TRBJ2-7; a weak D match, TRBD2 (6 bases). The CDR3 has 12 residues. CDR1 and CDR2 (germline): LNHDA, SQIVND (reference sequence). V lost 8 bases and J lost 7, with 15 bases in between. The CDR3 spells CASQAGPWEQYF. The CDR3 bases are TGTGCCAGTCAAGCGGGCCCTTGGGAGCAGTACTTC.

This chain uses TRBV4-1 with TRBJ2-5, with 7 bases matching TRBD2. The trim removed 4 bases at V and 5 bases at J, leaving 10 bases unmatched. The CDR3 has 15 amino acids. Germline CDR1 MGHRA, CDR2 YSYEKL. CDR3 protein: CASSPPGLDRETQYF. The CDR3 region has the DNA TGCGCCAGCAGCCCTCCCGGACTAGATCGGGAGACCCAGTACTTC.

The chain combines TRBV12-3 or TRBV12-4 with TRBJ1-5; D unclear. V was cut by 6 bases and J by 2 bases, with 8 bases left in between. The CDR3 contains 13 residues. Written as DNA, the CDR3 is TGTGCCAGCAGCCCGGGAGGCAATCAGCCCCAGCATTTT. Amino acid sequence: CASSPGGNQPQHF.

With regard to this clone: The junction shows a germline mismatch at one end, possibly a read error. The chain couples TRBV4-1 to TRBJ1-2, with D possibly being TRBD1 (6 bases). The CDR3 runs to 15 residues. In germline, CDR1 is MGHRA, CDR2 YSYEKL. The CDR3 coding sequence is TGCGCCAGCACCCAAGGGGGGGCAACCAGCTATGGCTACACCTTC. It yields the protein CASTQGGATSYGYTF.

This CDR3 is CASSPRVLGRGDPLHF. The DNA for the CDR3 is TGTGCCAGCAGTCCTCGGGTCCTTGGGAGGGGGGATCCCCTCCACTTT. This chain joins TRBV27 and TRBJ1-6; D may be TRBD1 (6 bases). The CDR3 spans 16 residues. The ends were cut back, 5 bases at V and 13 bases at J, with 24 bases in the middle. From germline, CDR1 is MNHEY and CDR2 SMNVEV (reference sequence).

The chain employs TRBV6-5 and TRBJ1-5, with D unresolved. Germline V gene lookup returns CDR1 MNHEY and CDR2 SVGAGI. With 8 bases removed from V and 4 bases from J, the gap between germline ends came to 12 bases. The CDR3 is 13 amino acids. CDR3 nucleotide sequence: TGTGCCAGCGGATCCCACCCGAATCAGCCCCAGCATTTT. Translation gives CASGSHPNQPQHF.

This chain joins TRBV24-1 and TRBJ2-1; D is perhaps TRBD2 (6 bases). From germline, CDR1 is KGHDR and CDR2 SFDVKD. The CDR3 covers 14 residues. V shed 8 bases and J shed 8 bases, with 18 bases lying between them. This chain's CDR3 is CATKTTGSGHEQFF. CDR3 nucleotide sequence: TGTGCCACCAAAACAACCGGGAGCGGTCATGAGCAGTTCTTC.

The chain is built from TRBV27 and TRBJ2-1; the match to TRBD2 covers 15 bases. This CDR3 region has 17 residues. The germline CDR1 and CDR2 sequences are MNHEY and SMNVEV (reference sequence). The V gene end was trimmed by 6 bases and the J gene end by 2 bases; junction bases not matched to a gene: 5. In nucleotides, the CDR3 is TGTGCCAGCAGCCGGACTAGCGGGAGGGTAGCCTACAATGAGCAGTTCTTC. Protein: CASSRTSGRVAYNEQFF.

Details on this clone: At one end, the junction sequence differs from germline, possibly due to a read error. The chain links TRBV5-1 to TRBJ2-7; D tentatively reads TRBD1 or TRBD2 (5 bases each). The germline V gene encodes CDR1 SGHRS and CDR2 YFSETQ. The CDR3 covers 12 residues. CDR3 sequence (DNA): TGCGCCAGCAGCTTCTCAGCCGGGACGCTCGACTTC. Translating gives CASSFSAGTLDF.

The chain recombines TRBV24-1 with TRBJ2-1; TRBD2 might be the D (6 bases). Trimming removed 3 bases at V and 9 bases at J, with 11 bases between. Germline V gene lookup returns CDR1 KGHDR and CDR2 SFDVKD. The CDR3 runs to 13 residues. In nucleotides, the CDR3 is TGTGCCACCAGTGATCGCGGGATTGGTGAGCAGTTCTTC. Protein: CATSDRGIGEQFF.

CDR3 amino acids: CASSLTTGLEQYF. The DNA for the CDR3 is TGTGCCAGCAGTTTAACAACAGGATTGGAGCAGTACTTC. The V and J genes are TRBV6-5 and TRBJ2-7, with a possible D match to TRBD1 (5 bases). Trimming stripped 4 bases from V and 7 bases from J, with 14 bases between. CDR3 size: 13 residues. Germline CDR1 and CDR2: MNHEY and SVGAGI.

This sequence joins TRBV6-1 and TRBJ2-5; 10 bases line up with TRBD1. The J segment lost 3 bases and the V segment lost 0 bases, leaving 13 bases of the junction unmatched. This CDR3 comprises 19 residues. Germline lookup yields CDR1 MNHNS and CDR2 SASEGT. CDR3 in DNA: TGTGCCAGCAGTGAAGCGCAAATCGGGGGGACAGGGGCGAAAGAGACCCAGTACTTC. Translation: CASSEAQIGGTGAKETQYF.

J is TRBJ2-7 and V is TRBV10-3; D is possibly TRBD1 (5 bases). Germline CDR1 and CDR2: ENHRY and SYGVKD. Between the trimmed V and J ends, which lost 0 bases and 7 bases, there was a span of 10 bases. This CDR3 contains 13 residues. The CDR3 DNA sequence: TGTGCCATCAGTGAGTCGAGACAGCCTGAGCAGTACTTC. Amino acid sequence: CAISESRQPEQYF.

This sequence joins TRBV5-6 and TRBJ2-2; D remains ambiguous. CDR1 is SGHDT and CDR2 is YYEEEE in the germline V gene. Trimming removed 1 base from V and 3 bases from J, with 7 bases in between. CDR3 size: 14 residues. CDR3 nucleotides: TGTGCCAGCAGCTTGAGTTCATACACCGGGGAGCTGTTTTTT. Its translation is CASSLSSYTGELFF.